This T cell receptor beta chain was profiled in a study of blood T cell repertoires in COVID-19. Study at large: From the United States, Italy and Spain came samples of acute and convalescent COVID-19.

Enrolled during active infection, Seattle patients were then followed longitudinally. In the study's own analysis: Estimation of nucleated cell counts relied on the amplification of reference gene primers. Method: immunoSEQ multiplex PCR; TCRdb's copy keeps in-frame clones and lacks some. V and J calls and clone size follow that table, whereas D and trimming were derived from the DNA. The sample includes about 360,000 clones, 65% to 90% of them seen just once. From germline, CDR1 is MRHNA and CDR2 SNTAGT. The germline V and J ends were trimmed by 6 bases and 11 bases, with 19 bases remaining between them. This CDR3 has 13 residues.

The sequence was obtained from a woman aged 60-70 years with COVID-19, enrolled during active disease. V usage is TRBV6-4 and J usage is TRBJ1-1; D gene uncertain. The sequencing sample was made of peripheral blood. The CDR3 region has the DNA TGTGCCAGCAGCACGATGGAGGGCACATCGGCTTTCTTT. It encodes CASSTMEGTSAFF.